The 11 T cell receptor beta chains listed next were all sequenced from one sample in a study of immune characterization of retroperitoneal liposarcoma. TCRdb re-analysed the PCR reads in MiXCR, keeping a single row per CDR3 protein. The sample lists about 10,000 distinct CDR3 sequences, about 29% occurring once. Input material: tumor tissue. The receptor set was obtained from a male donor with retroperitoneal liposarcoma.

This clonotype was picked up a small number of times. V usage is TRBV7-9 and J usage is TRBJ1-1, with 8 bases identical to TRBD1. V gave up 5 bases and J gave up 1 base; unmatched junction bases: 9. CDR1 is SEHNR and CDR2 is FQNEAQ in the germline V gene (reference sequence). CDR3 size: 16 residues. CDR3 DNA: TGTGCCAGCAGCCCCCGGACAGGGCGCAGGAACACTGAAGCTTTCTTT. Amino acid sequence: CASSPRTGRRNTEAFF.

A note on this clonotype: At one end, the junction sequence differs from germline, possibly due to a read error. The chain recombines TRBV7-2 with TRBJ1-5, with D perhaps matching TRBD1 (6 bases). The CDR3 has 14 residues. The V gene's germline CDR1 is SGHTA and CDR2 FQGNSA. The DNA of the CDR3 is TGTGCCAGCAGCTTTACAGGGCCTGGGCAGCCCCTGCATTTT. Residues: CASSFTGPGQPLHF.

The V call is TRBV7-2, the J call TRBJ1-4, with TRBD1 identical over 7 bases. The CDR3 runs 13 residues. Germline CDR1 SGHTA, CDR2 FQGNSA. Germline trimming cut 6 bases from V and 3 bases from J; bases unmatched to any gene: 1. CDR3 sequence (DNA): TGTGCCAGCAGGACAGGGCCTAATGAAAAACTGTTTTTT. Protein sequence: CASRTGPNEKLFF.

This clonotype appeared a few times. The chain carries TRBV6-6 and TRBJ2-5; a possible D gene is TRBD2 (6 bases). CDR3 length equals 15 residues. The germline gives CDR1 MNHNY, CDR2 SVGAGI (reference sequence). Trimming removed 2 bases from V and 2 bases from J, with 12 bases in between. As DNA, the CDR3 is TGTGCCAGCAGTTACGGGGGGACTGTACAAGAGACCCAGTACTTC. This encodes CASSYGGTVQETQYF.

This clonotype has a handful of counts. The chain employs TRBV11-2 and TRBJ2-5, with 8 bases aligning to TRBD2. CDR1 and CDR2 (germline): SGHAT, FQNNGV. CDR3 size: 14 residues. V lost 5 bases, J lost 11 bases, and 13 bases stayed unmatched. Written as DNA, the CDR3 is TGTGCCAGCAGCGTCCGGGTCCGGGGGGGAGAGCAGTACTTC. It yields the protein CASSVRVRGGEQYF.

This clonotype appeared many times. The V gene is TRBV7-6, the J gene TRBJ2-3; the D call may be TRBD1 or TRBD2 (5 bases each). Germline CDR1 SGHVS, CDR2 FNYEAQ. This CDR3 contains 15 residues. Between the trimmed V and J ends, which lost 2 bases and 1 base, there was a span of 10 bases. The CDR3 DNA reads as TGTGCCAGCAGCTTAAGGGGTAGCGGCACAGATACGCAGTATTTT. The encoded protein is CASSLRGSGTDTQYF. The variable domain in full, with the rest retrieved from reference TRBV7-6 and TRBJ2-3, is GAGVSQSPRYKVTKRGQDVALRCDPISGHVSLYWYRQALGQGPEFLTYFNYEAQQDKSGLPNDRFSAERPEGSISTLTIQRTEQRDSAMYRCASSLRGSGTDTQYFGPGTRLTVL.

The CDR3 sequence is CASSPEGFYEQYF. CDR3 nucleotide sequence: TGTGCCAGCAGCCCGGAGGGGTTCTACGAGCAGTACTTC. The chain has TRBV12-3 or TRBV12-4 and TRBJ2-7; maybe TRBD2 (6 bases). V lost 6 bases to trimming and J lost 3 bases, with 12 bases between them. This CDR3 comprises 13 residues.

This clonotype occurred a few times. This chain links TRBV5-3 with TRBJ2-3, with 15 bases identical to TRBD2. The end of the DNA fits TRBJ2-7 better, so the J call may be wrong. TRBV5-3 is an ORF for which the function is uncertain. The CDR3 runs 17 residues. The DNA for the CDR3 is TGTGCCAGCAGCCCCGGGACTAGCGGGGGGCCGGACTACGAGCAGTACTTC. It is translated as CASSPGTSGGPDYEQYF.

This clonotype has more than one count but fewer than ten. The V call is TRBV6-8, the J call TRBJ2-1, with 7 bases matching TRBD1. This CDR3 spans 12 amino acids. From germline, CDR1 is MNHGY and CDR2 SAAAGT. V lost 8 bases to trimming and J lost 7 bases; unmatched junction nucleotides: 5. Written as DNA, the CDR3 is TGTGCCAGCGGCTACAGGGGTAATGAGCAGTTCTTC. It yields the protein CASGYRGNEQFF.

Worth noting for this clonotype: This likely comes from a read error, as the CDR3 has no conserved phenylalanine or tryptophan at its end. The CDR3 DNA is TGTGCCAGCAGTGAGCTGGGACTAGAGGGGGGTGAGCAGTACTTG. Translated, it gives CASSELGLEGGEQYL. The J gene is TRBJ2-1, the V gene TRBV6-1, with 8 positions matching TRBD2. The DNA end favors TRBJ2-7, so the J call may be wrong. Germline V lookup: CDR1 MNHNS, CDR2 SASEGT. The CDR3 totals 15 residues.

The chain couples TRBV12-3 or TRBV12-4 to TRBJ1-1, with D perhaps TRBD1 (6 bases). V was pared by 4 bases and J by 7 bases, with 10 bases between. The CDR3 spans 12 residues. CDR3 sequence reads: CASSSPDSEAFF. The CDR3 bases are TGTGCCAGCAGTTCCCCGGACAGTGAAGCTTTCTTT.